Detailed here is one T cell receptor beta chain. No cognate antigen has been identified for it. Base-call qualities are not available, and no considerably larger clone is one nucleotide away. The donors were healthy, HIV-negative adults who had no recently reported acute infections or vaccinations. All donors were Caucasian adults living in Nashville, Tennessee, USA. CD4+ T cells were enriched through magnetic negative selection, after which naive cells were positively selected on CD45RA and the remaining negative fraction served as the memory subset. After blood collection by leukapheresis, PBMCs were isolated using Ficoll-Histopaque density gradient centrifugation and then cryopreserved in the vapor phase of liquid nitrogen. Purity and quantity of every magnetically sorted T cell population were checked by analytical flow cytometry. From each sorted fraction, genomic DNA was isolated and quantified by UV absorbance on a Nanodrop 2000c.

Using the deep immunoSEQ assay, multiplex PCR amplified TCR CDR3 regions from genomic DNA. Genomic DNA extracted from each cell subset was distributed evenly over all wells of several immunoSEQ 96-well plates, and each plate served as one replicate. For sorted subsets, each replicate PCR was loaded with 200 ng genomic DNA, equivalent to 25,000 to 30,000 T cell genomes. Purified libraries were quantified with a Qubit 3.0 fluorometer, sized on a Bioanalyzer 2100, and re-quantified with the KAPA Library Quantification kit. A separate single-read 150-cycle Illumina NextSeq 550 flow cell was used to sequence each immunoSEQ 96-well plate. On the authors' methods: The immunoSEQ output contained only junctional sequences without quality scores, so filtering could not match that applied to full-length reads. Sequences were annotated with PyIR, a Python wrapper for IgBLAST v1.9, using IMGT germline references to assign V/J genes and CDR3. Any read was removed if the V/J assignment was weak (E-value above 1e-6), the CDR3 was missing, or the read contained stop codons, out-of-frame junctions, or ambiguous translated residues. A V3J clonotype was defined by an identical inferred V gene, J gene, and CDR3 amino acid sequence. Percentage overlap between repertoires was computed as shared unique clonotypes divided by the size of the smaller repertoire. Three approaches were used to assess repertoire richness: RTK rarefaction, the Chao1 estimator, and Recon v2.1 estimates of unobserved clonotypes. For all TCRbeta clonotypes obtained by the gDNA method from a few donors, generation probabilities were computed with OLGA. TCRdb provides this immuneACCESS table in a form limited to in-frame rearrangements. Some clones are lacking; in checked studies, under half of them reflect an unresolved V gene, and why the rest are absent is not known. Clone size and the V and J calls come from that table; the DNA yielded D and trimming. This sample comprises a few million clones, roughly nine tenths of them detected only once. Of the sample, more than 0.12% falls within the top ten clones.

The sample belongs to a study of shared clonotypes between healthy human individuals (TCRdb year 2020). Looking at the study overall: The cohort included three men and two women between 18 and 49 years of age. Each donor's leukapheresis produced roughly between about 0.85 and 10 billion PBMCs. To estimate repertoire size and how much clonotypes are shared between individuals, the study performed deep sequencing of blood TCR repertoires from roughly five healthy adults. For each donor, three plates each were used for CD4 naive and CD4 memory, two plates were used for CD8 naive, and one plate was used for CD8 memory. To increase sequencing depth and limit assay-specific biases, different laboratories used diverse techniques to prepare libraries and sequence TCR repertoires. Points the paper makes about the study in general: Because the study included only a small number of donors, the genetic and exposure-history diversity represented was limited. Compared with non-shared clonotypes, the clonotypes found in all four sorted-subset donors had higher generation probabilities. Naive subsets generally had larger estimated clonotype richness than memory subsets. Incomplete sequencing was indicated by rarefaction of sorted-subset datasets, despite the large sequencing depth. Only blood was sampled, and tissue TCR repertoires likely differ from those in blood. When a handful of donors were compared, the shared fraction of clonotypes was 5% to 6.5% for naive CD4, around 3.5% for naive CD8, 2% to 2.5% for memory CD4, and around 0.4% for memory CD8. Pairwise subsampling indicated that sequencing depth was expected to affect the degree of clonotype sharing among donors.

Measured from the cysteine to the phenylalanine, the CDR3 is 14 residues long. Here the CDR3 DNA is all that survives: 42 bases in frame from base 1. Compared with germline, V lacks 1 base and J lacks 7 bases; bases without a gene match: 9. The germline V gene (reference sequence) provides CDR1 GTSNPN and CDR2 SVGIG. The chain links TRBV30 with TRBJ2-7, with 8 bases in between that match TRBD1. The clonotype originates from a man between 18 and 29 years old in good health. The source material was naive CD4+ T cells sorted from blood. The label giving this sample's cell subset or site can be read as: CD45RA+ positively selected. The CDR3: CAWSAGQGRVEQYF. The DNA reads TGTGCCTGGAGTGCTGGACAGGGAAGGGTAGAGCAGTACTTC.